These T cell receptor beta chains were read from a single sample in a study of HIV-infected patients and healthy controls. A single record per CDR3 protein comes from TCRdb applying MiXCR to the 5' RACE reads. Among approximately 64,000 distinct CDR3 sequences, 15% to 20% were seen once, and the ten largest hold about 1.3%. Sequencing was carried out using CD4+ T cells from blood. The receptor set was obtained from a human donor in good health. CDR3s include the opening cysteine and the closing phenylalanine or tryptophan. A D gene is named only where the DNA matches it firmly. A clone size is listed for some rows: how often the clone was seen (once, few, many), or a class if it is expanded.

>.|TRBV9|TRBJ2-3|14|few
CASSRGPTPDTQYF
TGTGCCAGCAGCCGGGGACCTACCCCAGATACGCAGTATTTT
>TRBD1|TRBV11-3|TRBJ2-1|16|many
CASSMPDRGTMREQFF
TGTGCCAGCAGCATGCCAGACAGGGGGACTATGCGGGAGCAGTTCTTC
>TRBD1|TRBV10-3|TRBJ1-1|15|.
CAISTGQGVNTEAFF
TGTGCCATCAGCACAGGACAGGGGGTGAACACTGAAGCTTTCTTT
>.|TRBV2|TRBJ2-6|15|.
CASTFTGTGANVLTF
TGTGCCAGCACGTTCACAGGGACTGGGGCCAACGTCCTGACTTTC
>TRBD1|TRBV5-1|TRBJ1-2|16|few
CASSLGSTGGYYGYTF
TGCGCCAGCAGCTTGGGTTCTACAGGGGGCTACTATGGCTACACCTTC
>TRBD2|TRBV7-9|TRBJ2-3|16|many
CASSARTSGTEDTQYF
TGTGCCAGCAGCGCGCGGACTAGCGGGACGGAAGATACGCAGTATTTT
>.|TRBV29-1|TRBJ2-7|12|many
CSVLRRGNEQYF
TGCAGCGTCCTCCGACGGGGAAACGAGCAGTACTTC
>.|TRBV27|TRBJ1-6|14|few
CASKRHSYNSPLHF
TGTGCCAGCAAAAGACACTCCTATAATTCACCCCTCCACTTT
>TRBD1|TRBV24-1|TRBJ2-6|17|few
CATSDSGTGIGANVLTF
TGTGCCACCAGTGATTCCGGGACAGGGATAGGGGCCAACGTCCTGACTTTC
>TRBD1|TRBV12-3/TRBV12-4|TRBJ1-5|16|.
CASSFGTGDGNQPQHF
TGTGCCAGCAGTTTTGGGACAGGGGACGGCAATCAGCCCCAGCATTTT
>TRBD2|TRBV3-1|TRBJ2-7|14|many
CASSRRDYSYEQYF
TGTGCCAGCAGCCGCCGGGACTACTCCTACGAGCAGTACTTC
>TRBD1|TRBV19|TRBJ1-5|14|few
CASNDRGGNQPQHF
TGTGCCAGTAACGACAGGGGCGGCAATCAGCCCCAGCATTTT
>TRBD2|TRBV20-1|TRBJ2-3|15|.
CSASWASGKEDTQYF
TGCAGTGCTAGTTGGGCTAGCGGAAAAGAGGATACGCAGTATTTT
>.|TRBV28|TRBJ2-6|15|many
CASSIEGAGANVLTF
TGTGCCAGCAGTATCGAGGGGGCTGGGGCCAACGTCCTGACTTTC
>.|TRBV7-2|TRBJ2-3|16|few
CASSLGQGGGGDTQYF
TGTGCCAGCAGCTTAGGACAAGGGGGGGGCGGAGATACGCAGTATTTT
>.|TRBV5-8|TRBJ1-5|14|once
CASSLWQGYQPQHF
TGTGCCAGCAGCTTGTGGCAGGGCTATCAGCCCCAGCATTTT
>.|TRBV12-3/TRBV12-4|TRBJ2-3|13|many
CASSLTATDTQYF
TGTGCCAGCAGTTTGACAGCCACAGATACGCAGTATTTT
>.|TRBV4-3|TRBJ1-1|13|few
CASSQESKSEAFF
TGCGCCAGCAGCCAAGAGTCAAAGTCTGAAGCTTTCTTT
>.|TRBV5-1|TRBJ1-2|17|many
CASSGSGLSSANYGYTF
TGCGCCAGCAGCGGATCCGGTCTCTCTTCGGCTAACTATGGCTACACCTTC
>.|TRBV9|TRBJ2-7|15|many
CASGRDTNPSYEQYF
TGTGCCAGCGGGAGGGACACCAACCCTTCCTACGAGCAGTACTTC
>.|TRBV6-5|TRBJ1-1|13|many
CASSYQLNTEAFF
TGTGCCAGCAGTTATCAGCTGAACACTGAAGCTTTCTTT
>.|TRBV3-1|TRBJ2-7|15|.
CASSQDGAGPHEQYF
TGTGCCAGCAGCCAAGATGGGGCGGGACCCCACGAGCAGTACTTC
>TRBD2|TRBV7-6|TRBJ2-3|15|many
CASSFLAGSTDTQYF
TGTGCCAGCAGCTTTCTAGCGGGAAGCACAGATACGCAGTATTTT
>TRBD2|TRBV4-1|TRBJ2-3|17|few
CASSPLFTSGTTDTQYF
TGCGCCAGCAGCCCTCTTTTCACTAGCGGGACGACAGATACGCAGTATTTT
>.|TRBV10-3|TRBJ2-1|13|many
CAISESSYNEQFF
TGTGCCATCAGTGAGTCAAGTTACAATGAGCAGTTCTTC
>.|TRBV7-2|TRBJ2-7|13|many
CASSTYLDPEQYF
TGTGCCAGCAGCACCTACCTAGATCCCGAGCAGTACTTC
>.|TRBV11-2|TRBJ2-1|14|many
CASSLASSSSEQFF
TGTGCCAGCAGCTTAGCAAGTAGCTCCAGTGAGCAGTTCTTC
>.|TRBV6-2/TRBV6-3|TRBJ1-5|14|few
CASSQSVSNQPQHF
TGTGCCAGCAGTCAGTCGGTTAGCAATCAGCCCCAGCATTTT
>.|TRBV28|TRBJ1-1|13|many
CASSLSASTEAFF
TGTGCCAGCAGTTTATCGGCCAGCACTGAAGCTTTCTTT
>.|TRBV7-2|TRBJ2-3|12|few
CASSFLQHTQYF
TGTGCCAGCAGCTTCCTGCAACATACGCAGTATTTT
>.|TRBV12-3/TRBV12-4|TRBJ2-7|15|few
CASSLQAVQPYEQYF
TGTGCCAGCAGTCTCCAGGCGGTGCAACCCTACGAGCAGTACTTC
>.|TRBV12-3/TRBV12-4|TRBJ1-6|16|.
CASSGGGGRMGSPLHF
TGTGCCAGCAGCGGTGGGGGCGGACGTATGGGTTCACCCCTCCACTTT
>.|TRBV9|TRBJ1-3|14|many
CASSEGTSGNTIYF
TGTGCCAGCAGCGAGGGGACCTCTGGAAACACCATATATTTT
>.|TRBV18|TRBJ1-1|16|few
CASSPSIGGRNTEAFF
TGTGCCAGCTCACCATCGATTGGGGGCCGGAACACTGAAGCTTTCTTT
>TRBD1|TRBV12-3/TRBV12-4|TRBJ1-6|18|.
CASSPGQVYISKGSPLHF
TGTGCCAGCAGTCCGGGACAGGTCTATATAAGTAAGGGTTCACCCCTCCACTTT
>.|TRBV20-1|TRBJ1-1|12|.
CSAGGLNTEAFF
TGCAGTGCCGGCGGACTGAACACTGAAGCTTTCTTT
>TRBD1|TRBV24-1|TRBJ2-1|15|few
CATTPQGAEANEQFF
TGTGCCACCACCCCCCAGGGGGCAGAGGCCAATGAGCAGTTCTTC
>.|TRBV2|TRBJ2-5|13|many
CASSDQRGETQYF
TGTGCCAGCAGTGACCAGCGCGGAGAGACCCAGTACTTC
>.|TRBV20-1|TRBJ2-7|13|many
CSAGVAVKGEQYF
TGCAGTGCCGGGGTGGCGGTCAAAGGGGAGCAGTACTTC
>.|TRBV19|TRBJ2-4|19|many
CASSIGARRAVKAKNIQYF
TGTGCCAGTAGTATAGGAGCCAGACGGGCGGTAAAAGCCAAAAACATTCAGTACTTC
>.|TRBV5-5|TRBJ2-6|16|many
CASSLAGGAGANVLTF
TGTGCCAGCAGCTTGGCCGGAGGGGCTGGGGCCAACGTCCTGACTTTC
>.|TRBV6-4|TRBJ2-3|13|.
CASSEQGRDTQYF
TGTGCCAGCAGTGAACAGGGACGAGATACGCAGTATTTT
>.|TRBV14|TRBJ1-6|12|.
CASSQQGWTLHF
TGTGCCAGCAGCCAACAGGGCTGGACCCTCCACTTT
>.|TRBV10-3|TRBJ2-3|14|few
CAISTTRSTDTQYF
TGTGCCATCAGTACGACTAGAAGCACAGATACGCAGTATTTT
>.|TRBV20-1|TRBJ1-1|15|.
CSARAKGGMNTEAFF
TGCAGTGCTAGAGCGAAAGGGGGGATGAACACTGAAGCTTTCTTT
>.|TRBV12-3/TRBV12-4|TRBJ1-3|16|.
CASSFLAPGSGNTIYF
TGTGCCAGCAGTTTCTTGGCCCCTGGCTCTGGAAACACCATATATTTT
>.|TRBV6-5|TRBJ2-3|16|.
CASSYSWSSGTDTQYF
TGTGCCAGCAGTTACTCCTGGAGTAGCGGCACAGATACGCAGTATTTT
>.|TRBV20-1|TRBJ2-2|15|.
CSARGDWGNTGELFF
TGCAGTGCTAGAGGGGACTGGGGGAACACCGGGGAGCTGTTTTTT
>.|TRBV19|TRBJ1-1|14|.
CASTDVSQNTEAFF
TGTGCCAGTACCGACGTTTCCCAGAACACTGAAGCTTTCTTT